This entry lists 17 T cell receptor beta chains sequenced from one sample in a study of untreated major depressive disorder. Here immunoSEQ multiplex PCR was the method, and the copy in TCRdb shows in-frame clones only, minus some. The sample lists 20,000 to 25,000 clones, 85% to 90% occurring once. Material: CD4+ T cells from PBMCs. These receptors were collected from a woman between 35 and 50 years old in good health.

The chain couples TRBV25-1 to TRBJ2-7; 12 positions match TRBD2. Germline loops: CDR1 MGHDK, CDR2 SYGVNS. The CDR3 has 17 amino acids. J gave up 3 bases and V 2 bases, and 8 bases lay outside the gene matches. The CDR3 loop reads CASSEARTSGAVYEQYF. CDR3 nucleotides: TGTGCCAGCAGTGAAGCTCGGACTAGCGGGGCTGTCTACGAGCAGTACTTC.

This rearrangement joins TRBV5-1 to TRBJ1-3; D uncertain. Germline CDR1 and CDR2: SGHRS and YFSETQ. This CDR3 has 14 residues. V was clipped by 4 bases and J by 0 bases, with 8 bases between them. DNA for the CDR3: TGCGCCAGCAGCCCGACCGGCTCTGGAAACACCATATATTTT. Protein sequence: CASSPTGSGNTIYF.

This chain joins TRBV20-1 and TRBJ2-2, with no clear D. The germline gives CDR1 DFQATT, CDR2 SNEGSKA (reference sequence). The CDR3 runs to 11 residues. V dropped 6 bases and J dropped 2 bases, with 4 bases sitting between them. For the CDR3, the DNA is TGCAGTGCGACAAACACCGGGGAGCTGTTTTTT. It specifies CSATNTGELFF.

The J gene is TRBJ2-5, the V gene TRBV5-1; the D gene is possibly TRBD2 (6 bases). The germline V and J ends were trimmed by 2 bases and 1 base, with 9 bases remaining between them. This CDR3 spans 14 amino acids. Germline CDR1 is SGHRS and CDR2 is YFSETQ. This chain's CDR3 is CASSFGSGQETQYF. CDR3 in DNA: TGCGCCAGCAGCTTCGGTAGCGGCCAAGAGACCCAGTACTTC.

The rearrangement uses TRBV2 and TRBJ2-1; D is unresolved. Germline CDR1 and CDR2: SNHLY and FYNNEI. Deletions cut 7 bases from V and 7 bases from J, with 8 bases between. This CDR3 is built from 11 residues. In DNA, the CDR3 is TGTGCCAGCACCCCCCAGAATGAGCAGTTCTTC. Its protein is CASTPQNEQFF.

This sequence joins TRBV28 and TRBJ1-1; the D is unclear. The CDR3 has 11 amino acids. V lost 2 bases and J 8 bases, leaving 6 bases between the germline ends. Looked up from germline, CDR1 is MDHEN and CDR2 is SYDVKM. This chain's CDR3 is CASSLITEAFF. In DNA, the CDR3 is TGTGCCAGCAGTTTAATTACAGAAGCTTTCTTT.

Details on this clone: The same CDR3 is also encoded by other DNA sequences in this sample. The chain links TRBV6-6 to TRBJ2-1, with a tentative D call TRBD1 (6 bases). The germline V gene encodes CDR1 MNHNY and CDR2 SVGAGI (reference sequence). The CDR3 runs 15 residues. V dropped 0 bases and J dropped 4 bases, with 10 bases sitting between them. The CDR3 sequence: CASSYSQGGYNEQFF. The CDR3 DNA sequence: TGTGCCAGCAGTTACTCACAGGGCGGGTACAATGAGCAGTTCTTC.

The chain has TRBV27 and TRBJ2-7; 11 bases are shared with TRBD1. This CDR3 comprises 15 residues. V dropped 6 bases and J dropped 3; count of bases not matched to a gene: 7. Germline V gene sequence: CDR1 MNHEY, CDR2 SMNVEV (reference sequence). CDR3 residues: CASRPPGQGGYEQYF. The CDR3 DNA reads TGTGCCAGCAGGCCTCCGGGACAGGGGGGCTACGAGCAGTACTTC.

The chain joins TRBV5-1 to TRBJ2-2; 8 bases align to TRBD1. CDR1 SGHRS and CDR2 YFSETQ come from the germline V gene. V was clipped by 4 bases and J by 5 bases; unmatched bases: 10. This CDR3 contains 16 residues. CDR3 region: CASSKGTGPGTGELFF. The CDR3 region has the DNA TGCGCCAGCAGCAAGGGGACAGGCCCGGGGACCGGGGAGCTGTTTTTT.

This chain connects TRBV5-6 to TRBJ1-4; D might be TRBD1 (6 bases). Per germline, CDR1 SGHDT and CDR2 YYEEEE. V was pared by 4 bases and J by 2 bases, with 12 bases between. This CDR3 has 15 amino acids. The CDR3 DNA reads TGTGCCAGCAGCCCCCTGACAGGCACTAATGAAAAACTGTTTTTT. Protein: CASSPLTGTNEKLFF.

The rearrangement joins TRBV10-3 to TRBJ1-4; D is uncertain. Trimming stripped 10 bases from V and 7 bases from J, with 16 bases between. Per the germline V gene, CDR1 is ENHRY and CDR2 is SYGVKD. This CDR3 has 13 amino acids. The CDR3 DNA reads TGTGCCACTCGGGTCAACTCGGGTGAAAAACTGTTTTTT. Translation gives CATRVNSGEKLFF.

The chain is built from TRBV6-6 and TRBJ2-3, with TRBD2 matching over 10 bases. The V gene's germline CDR1 is MNHNY and CDR2 SVGAGI (reference sequence). The CDR3 extends over 16 amino acids. After removal of 6 bases from V and 1 base from J, the junction contained 7 bases not matched to a gene. In DNA, the CDR3 is TGTGCCAGCAGCCTCAATAGCGGGGGGCGCACAGATACGCAGTATTTT. Protein: CASSLNSGGRTDTQYF.

This clone was found a few times. This rearrangement joins TRBV6-1 to TRBJ2-3, with 10 bases that match TRBD2. With V trimmed by 1 base and J by 6 bases, 10 bases remained unmatched. This CDR3 is built from 17 residues. Germline CDR1 MNHNS, CDR2 SASEGT. CDR3 sequence reads: CASSEVRLAGARDTQYF. DNA for the CDR3: TGTGCCAGCAGTGAAGTCAGGCTAGCGGGGGCTCGGGATACGCAGTATTTT.

The rearrangement joins TRBV5-1 to TRBJ1-6; 8 bases line up with TRBD1. The CDR3 covers 17 residues. Germline CDR1 is SGHRS and CDR2 is YFSETQ. Germline trimming cut 1 base from V and 8 bases from J; bases unmatched to any gene: 11. The CDR3 reads CASSLTSFGTGYSPLHF. DNA of the CDR3: TGCGCCAGCAGCTTGACATCGTTCGGGACAGGTTATTCACCCCTCCACTTT.

This chain links TRBV28 with TRBJ2-4; the match to TRBD2 covers 11 bases. Germline-derived CDR1 and CDR2 are MDHEN and SYDVKM. With V trimmed by 5 bases and J by 6 bases, 9 bases remained unmatched. The CDR3 is 16 amino acids. The CDR3 spells CASSILAGGPRNIQYF. CDR3 in DNA: TGTGCCAGCAGTATATTAGCGGGAGGGCCTAGAAACATTCAGTACTTC.

V and J are TRBV27 and TRBJ2-7; no clear D. Germline V gene lookup returns CDR1 MNHEY and CDR2 SMNVEV (reference sequence). This CDR3 is 14 amino acids long. Deletions cut 8 bases from V and 1 base from J, with 15 bases between. The CDR3 DNA reads as TGTGCCAGCCGCCTCCATCTCTTATCCTACGAGCAGTACTTC. Protein sequence: CASRLHLLSYEQYF.

The gene calls are TRBV18 and TRBJ2-1, with TRBD2 matching 10 bases. Germline V gene lookup returns CDR1 KGHSH and CDR2 LQKENI. Losses at the gene ends were 3 bases for V and 7 bases for J; bases not matched to a gene: 3. The CDR3 covers 14 residues. CDR3: CASSPQRGGNEQFF. CDR3 coding DNA: TGTGCCAGCTCACCTCAGCGGGGGGGAAATGAGCAGTTCTTC.